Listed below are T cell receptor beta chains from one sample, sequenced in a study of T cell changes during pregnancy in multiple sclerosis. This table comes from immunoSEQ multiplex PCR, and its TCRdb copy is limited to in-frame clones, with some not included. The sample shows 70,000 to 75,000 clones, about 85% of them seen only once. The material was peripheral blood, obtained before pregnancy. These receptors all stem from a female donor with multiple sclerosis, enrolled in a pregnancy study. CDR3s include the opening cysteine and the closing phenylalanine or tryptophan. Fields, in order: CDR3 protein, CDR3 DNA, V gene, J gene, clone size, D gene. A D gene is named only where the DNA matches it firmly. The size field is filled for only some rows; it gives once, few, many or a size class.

CDR3aa: CASSPGTGEETQYF; CDR3nt: TGTGCCAGCTCACCCGGGACAGGGGAAGAGACCCAGTACTTC; v_gene: TRBV18; j_gene: TRBJ2-5; abundance: .; d_gene: TRBD1
CDR3aa: CASSIDPGGYNEQFF; CDR3nt: TGTGCCAGTAGTATAGACCCAGGGGGCTACAATGAGCAGTTCTTC; v_gene: TRBV19; j_gene: TRBJ2-1; abundance: once; d_gene: TRBD1
CDR3aa: CAWSVPRTVHREQYF; CDR3nt: TGTGCCTGGAGTGTACCCAGGACAGTCCATCGGGAGCAGTACTTC; v_gene: TRBV30; j_gene: TRBJ2-7; abundance: .; d_gene: .
CDR3aa: CASSLEGGGNEKLFF; CDR3nt: TGCGCCAGCAGCTTGGAAGGGGGGGGGAATGAAAAACTGTTTTTT; v_gene: TRBV5-1; j_gene: TRBJ1-4; abundance: once; d_gene: .
CDR3aa: CASSPNAGAYYEQYF; CDR3nt: TGTGCCAGCAGCCCGAACGCAGGGGCCTACTACGAGCAGTACTTC; v_gene: TRBV11-2; j_gene: TRBJ2-7; abundance: once; d_gene: .
CDR3aa: CASSPTGNSGGTYEQYF; CDR3nt: TGTGCCAGCAGCCCCACGGGAAATAGCGGGGGGACCTACGAGCAGTACTTC; v_gene: TRBV7-9; j_gene: TRBJ2-7; abundance: .; d_gene: TRBD2
CDR3aa: CASSPTNTQYF; CDR3nt: TGTGCCAGCAGCCCGACTAATACGCAGTATTTT; v_gene: TRBV2; j_gene: TRBJ2-3; abundance: .; d_gene: .
CDR3aa: CASSFFSSGGKDTQYF; CDR3nt: TGCGCCAGCAGCTTCTTCTCTAGCGGGGGGAAGGATACGCAGTATTTT; v_gene: TRBV5-1; j_gene: TRBJ2-3; abundance: .; d_gene: TRBD2
CDR3aa: CASSLVELSEQFF; CDR3nt: TGCGCCAGCAGCTTGGTGGAGCTGAGTGAGCAGTTCTTC; v_gene: TRBV5-1; j_gene: TRBJ2-1; abundance: .; d_gene: .
CDR3aa: CASSFQGGQFF; CDR3nt: TGTGCCAGCAGCTTCCAGGGTGGGCAGTTCTTC; v_gene: TRBV7-9; j_gene: TRBJ2-1; abundance: .; d_gene: .
CDR3aa: CASSEYSLISDRHEQFF; CDR3nt: TGTGCCAGCAGTGAATACTCCTTGATTTCGGACAGGCATGAGCAGTTCTTC; v_gene: TRBV6-1; j_gene: TRBJ2-1; abundance: .; d_gene: TRBD1
CDR3aa: CASSIYQGNRQYF; CDR3nt: TGTGCCAGCAGCATCTATCAGGGAAACCGGCAGTACTTC; v_gene: TRBV14; j_gene: TRBJ2-7; abundance: .; d_gene: .
CDR3aa: CASSFSGANVLTF; CDR3nt: TGTGCCAGTAGCTTTTCTGGGGCCAACGTCCTGACTTTC; v_gene: TRBV19; j_gene: TRBJ2-6; abundance: .; d_gene: .
CDR3aa: CASSAGQALVNEQFF; CDR3nt: TGTGCCAGCAGCGCGGGACAAGCGCTTGTCAATGAGCAGTTCTTC; v_gene: TRBV9; j_gene: TRBJ2-1; abundance: .; d_gene: .
CDR3aa: CASSLRLAGNNEQFF; CDR3nt: TGTGCCAGCAGCCTCCGACTAGCGGGGAACAATGAGCAGTTCTTC; v_gene: TRBV7-7; j_gene: TRBJ2-1; abundance: .; d_gene: TRBD2
CDR3aa: CASSLTGSSEAFF; CDR3nt: TGTGCCAGCAGTTTGACAGGGAGTTCTGAAGCTTTCTTT; v_gene: TRBV28; j_gene: TRBJ1-1; abundance: .; d_gene: TRBD1
CDR3aa: CASSRQGSNYGYTF; CDR3nt: TGTGCCAGCAGCAGACAGGGGTCAAACTATGGCTACACCTTC; v_gene: TRBV25-1; j_gene: TRBJ1-2; abundance: .; d_gene: TRBD1
CDR3aa: CASSLGGLDEKLFF; CDR3nt: TGTGCCAGTAGCCTAGGGGGCCTCGATGAAAAACTGTTTTTT; v_gene: TRBV19; j_gene: TRBJ1-4; abundance: .; d_gene: TRBD1
CDR3aa: CASKRRQGEGTGELFF; CDR3nt: TGCGCCAGCAAAAGGAGACAGGGGGAAGGCACCGGGGAGCTGTTTTTT; v_gene: TRBV10-1; j_gene: TRBJ2-2; abundance: .; d_gene: TRBD1
CDR3aa: CAISEGSGQPQHF; CDR3nt: TGTGCCATCAGTGAGGGATCGGGTCAGCCCCAGCATTTT; v_gene: TRBV10-3; j_gene: TRBJ1-5; abundance: once; d_gene: .
CDR3aa: CASSYGRAGLAFF; CDR3nt: TGTGCCAGCAGTTACGGGAGGGCAGGGTTGGCTTTCTTT; v_gene: TRBV6-5; j_gene: TRBJ1-1; abundance: .; d_gene: .
CDR3aa: CASSAGTSGATDTQYF; CDR3nt: TGTGCCAGCAGCGCCGGGACTAGCGGGGCCACAGATACGCAGTATTTT; v_gene: TRBV9; j_gene: TRBJ2-3; abundance: few; d_gene: TRBD2
CDR3aa: CAWRREGGYGYTF; CDR3nt: TGTGCCTGGAGGAGGGAAGGCGGCTATGGCTACACCTTC; v_gene: TRBV30; j_gene: TRBJ1-2; abundance: .; d_gene: .
CDR3aa: CASSAGQGTSYEQYF; CDR3nt: TGTGCCAGTAGTGCCGGACAGGGCACCTCCTACGAGCAGTACTTC; v_gene: TRBV19; j_gene: TRBJ2-7; abundance: .; d_gene: TRBD1
CDR3aa: CAWSHAGEGDQPQHF; CDR3nt: TGTGCCTGGAGTCACGCAGGGGAGGGAGATCAGCCCCAGCATTTT; v_gene: TRBV30; j_gene: TRBJ1-5; abundance: .; d_gene: .
CDR3aa: CASSHRDRPYNEQFF; CDR3nt: TGTGCCAGCAGCCACCGGGACAGGCCATACAATGAGCAGTTCTTC; v_gene: TRBV7-9; j_gene: TRBJ2-1; abundance: .; d_gene: TRBD1
CDR3aa: CASSSPYGGETQYF; CDR3nt: TGTGCCAGCAGTTCACCGTACGGGGGGGAGACCCAGTACTTC; v_gene: TRBV28; j_gene: TRBJ2-5; abundance: .; d_gene: TRBD2
CDR3aa: CASSLAGGTLESFF; CDR3nt: TGCGCCAGCAGCTTAGCAGGGGGCACCCTTGAGTCTTTCTTT; v_gene: TRBV5-1; j_gene: TRBJ1-1; abundance: .; d_gene: TRBD1
CDR3aa: CASSQALGDQPQHF; CDR3nt: TGCGCCAGCAGCCAAGCTCTCGGGGATCAGCCCCAGCATTTT; v_gene: TRBV4-3; j_gene: TRBJ1-5; abundance: .; d_gene: .
CDR3aa: CASRTSGTGRHEQYF; CDR3nt: TGTGCCAGCAGAACCTCCGGGACAGGGCGCCACGAGCAGTACTTC; v_gene: TRBV27; j_gene: TRBJ2-7; abundance: .; d_gene: TRBD1
CDR3aa: CASSSRTDTGELFF; CDR3nt: TGTGCCAGCAGCTCTCGGACAGACACCGGGGAGCTGTTTTTT; v_gene: TRBV9; j_gene: TRBJ2-2; abundance: .; d_gene: .
CDR3aa: CASSHGTSGSLNEQYF; CDR3nt: TGCGCCAGCAGCCACGGGACTAGCGGGAGTCTTAACGAGCAGTACTTC; v_gene: TRBV4-1; j_gene: TRBJ2-7; abundance: .; d_gene: TRBD2
CDR3aa: CASSLGGQSNQPQHF; CDR3nt: TGCGCCAGCAGCTTGGGGGGACAGTCCAATCAGCCCCAGCATTTT; v_gene: TRBV5-1; j_gene: TRBJ1-5; abundance: .; d_gene: TRBD1
CDR3aa: CASSYFSGNTGELFF; CDR3nt: TGTGCCAGCAGTTACTTTTCGGGGAACACCGGGGAGCTGTTTTTT; v_gene: TRBV6-5; j_gene: TRBJ2-2; abundance: .; d_gene: .
CDR3aa: CASSIGRDSGLQFF; CDR3nt: TGTGCCAGTAGTATCGGGAGGGATTCCGGTTTGCAGTTCTTC; v_gene: TRBV19; j_gene: TRBJ2-1; abundance: once; d_gene: TRBD2
CDR3aa: CASSQGSGYTF; CDR3nt: TGCGCCAGCAGCCAAGGGAGTGGCTACACCTTC; v_gene: TRBV5-1; j_gene: TRBJ1-2; abundance: .; d_gene: .
CDR3aa: CASSSAGFTEAFF; CDR3nt: TGTGCCAGCTCGTCGGCGGGATTCACTGAAGCTTTCTTT; v_gene: TRBV7-9; j_gene: TRBJ1-1; abundance: .; d_gene: .
CDR3aa: CAVDPSAQAKNIQYF; CDR3nt: TGTGCCGTAGATCCTAGTGCCCAAGCCAAAAACATTCAGTACTTC; v_gene: TRBV30; j_gene: TRBJ2-4; abundance: once; d_gene: .
CDR3aa: CASSPLTGAYEQYF; CDR3nt: TGTGCCAGCAGCCCCCTCACAGGAGCCTACGAGCAGTACTTC; v_gene: TRBV5-8; j_gene: TRBJ2-7; abundance: few; d_gene: .
CDR3aa: CASSRLGQGDSGNTIYF; CDR3nt: TGTGCCAGCAGCCGCCTCGGACAGGGAGACTCTGGAAACACCATATATTTT; v_gene: TRBV5-6; j_gene: TRBJ1-3; abundance: .; d_gene: TRBD1
CDR3aa: CASSGGVRTFSNQPQHF; CDR3nt: TGTGCCAGCAGCGGGGGGGTGCGGACATTTAGCAATCAGCCCCAGCATTTT; v_gene: TRBV7-6; j_gene: TRBJ1-5; abundance: .; d_gene: .
CDR3aa: CASSAGQHPAQYF; CDR3nt: TGCGCCAGCAGCGCGGGACAGCACCCCGCGCAGTATTTT; v_gene: TRBV5-1; j_gene: TRBJ2-3; abundance: .; d_gene: .
CDR3aa: CASGTGSTYEQYF; CDR3nt: TGTGCCAGCGGAACAGGGAGTACCTACGAGCAGTACTTC; v_gene: TRBV6-5; j_gene: TRBJ2-7; abundance: .; d_gene: .
CDR3aa: CASSPGTGVSHEQFF; CDR3nt: TGTGCCAGCTCACCAGGGACAGGGGTGAGTCATGAGCAGTTCTTC; v_gene: TRBV18; j_gene: TRBJ2-1; abundance: .; d_gene: TRBD1